The clone carrying this T cell receptor beta chain occurred once. This entry is derived from a study of blood T cell repertoires in COVID-19. As for the study in general: Sites across the United States, Italy and Spain contributed samples from acute and convalescent COVID-19. T cells, B-cell-depleted T cells, or PBMCs supplied cDNA or gDNA.

Original processing methods: Reference gene primer amplification gave estimated nucleated cell counts. The assay was immunoSEQ multiplex PCR, and TCRdb's table has in-frame clones only and misses some. V and J calls and clone size are copied from that table; D and trimming were computed from the DNA. The sample lists some 59,000 clones, 65% to 80% occurring once. Seattle's enrolled individuals joined amid active infection and were then monitored longitudinally. CDR1 SGHKS and CDR2 YYEKEE come from the germline V gene (reference sequence). The CDR3 consists of 14 residues. J was trimmed by 5 bases and V by 4 bases; bases with no gene match: 4.

This TCR came from a man aged 25 to 45 with COVID-19, enrolled during active disease. The specimen sequenced was peripheral blood. This chain links TRBV5-5 with TRBJ1-4; 8 bases agree with TRBD1. The CDR3 DNA reads TGTGCCAGCAGCCTCACAGGGGGGAATGAAAAACTGTTTTTT. It is translated as CASSLTGGNEKLFF.